These 9 T cell receptor beta chains came from one sample sequenced in a study of blood T cell repertoires in COVID-19. Using immunoSEQ multiplex PCR, the repertoire was profiled, and TCRdb retains in-frame clones only, with some absent. The data hold approximately 210,000 clones, with about 86% observed a single time. Sequences were obtained from peripheral blood. Every receptor here comes from a man over 45 with active or convalescent COVID-19.

V usage is TRBV28 and J usage is TRBJ2-3; 7 bases are a match to TRBD2. Germline CDR1 reads MDHEN; CDR2 reads SYDVKM. The V gene end was trimmed by 6 bases and the J gene end by 2 bases; junction bases not matched to a gene: 17. The CDR3 spans 18 residues. The CDR3 spells CASSLSLGGGGDTDTQYF. Written as DNA, the CDR3 is TGTGCCAGCAGCCTATCCCTCGGCGGGGGTGGCGACACAGATACGCAGTATTTT.

The rearrangement joins TRBV19 to TRBJ1-1; D might be TRBD1 (6 bases). Trimming removed 2 bases from V and 4 bases from J, with 11 bases in between. The CDR3 is 14 amino acids. Germline lookup yields CDR1 LNHDA and CDR2 SQIVND (reference sequence). The CDR3 nucleotides read TGTGCCAGTAGTATACACCAGGGGAGCACTGAAGCTTTCTTT. Translated, it gives CASSIHQGSTEAFF.

The rearrangement joins TRBV27 to TRBJ2-1, with 11 bases matching TRBD2. Trimming took 6 bases from V and 2 from J; bases not matched to a gene: 12. The CDR3 has 18 amino acids. Germline V gene sequence: CDR1 MNHEY, CDR2 SMNVEV (reference sequence). CDR3 amino acids: CASSLLGIAGGTYNEQFF. The CDR3, as DNA: TGTGCCAGCAGCCTCCTTGGGATAGCGGGGGGGACCTACAATGAGCAGTTCTTC.

The chain recombines TRBV28 with TRBJ1-2; 10 nucleotides align to TRBD1. CDR3 length: 14 residues. The V gene's germline CDR1 is MDHEN and CDR2 SYDVKM. Unmatched junction bases numbered 3, after V lost 4 bases and J lost 4 bases. This CDR3 is CASSSWDRGYGYTF. CDR3 nucleotide sequence: TGTGCCAGCAGTTCCTGGGACAGGGGCTATGGCTACACCTTC.

The chain has TRBV2 and TRBJ1-2; 8 bases map to TRBD1. This CDR3 has 14 amino acids. The germline V gene encodes CDR1 SNHLY and CDR2 FYNNEI. The V segment lost 7 bases and the J segment 2 bases; nucleotides outside the gene matches: 6. CDR3 DNA: TGTGCCAGCAAGGAGGACAGGGTCAACTATGGCTACACCTTC. It translates to CASKEDRVNYGYTF.

For the CDR3, the DNA is TGTGCCAGCAGTTTAACAGGGGCCCAAGAGACCCAGTACTTC. Its translation is CASSLTGAQETQYF. J is TRBJ2-5 and V is TRBV6-5; 7 nucleotides match TRBD1. This CDR3 has 14 residues. The junction had 3 bases not matched to a gene; V was cut back by 4 bases and J by 1 base. Per the germline V gene, CDR1 is MNHEY and CDR2 is SVGAGI.

The chain uses TRBV24-1 and TRBJ1-2, with D perhaps matching TRBD1 (6 bases). CDR1 is KGHDR and CDR2 is SFDVKD in the germline V gene. CDR3 length: 14 residues. The germline V and J ends were trimmed by 2 bases and 3 bases, with 9 bases remaining between them. CDR3 DNA sequence: TGTGCCACCAGTGATTCGTGGGGGCACTATGGCTACACCTTC. Translated: CATSDSWGHYGYTF.

This chain uses TRBV7-6 with TRBJ1-4; a weak D match, TRBD1 (5 bases). The CDR3 is made up of 15 amino acids. Germline V gives CDR1 SGHVS, CDR2 FNYEAQ. V dropped 4 bases and J dropped 10 bases, with 19 bases sitting between them. This CDR3 reads CASSSSGNPGGKLFF. Written as DNA, the CDR3 is TGTGCCAGCAGCTCGTCCGGGAACCCGGGGGGAAAACTGTTTTTT. The full variable domain, its missing parts supplied by reference TRBV7-6 and TRBJ1-4, is GAGVSQSPRYKVTKRGQDVALRCDPISGHVSLYWYRQALGQGPEFLTYFNYEAQQDKSGLPNDRFSAERPEGSISTLTIQRTEQRDSAMYRCASSSSGNPGGKLFFGSGTQLSVL.

The rearrangement links TRBV20-1 to TRBJ2-5; 9 nucleotides line up with TRBD2. The ends lost 3 bases at V and 2 bases at J; junction bases unmatched: 7. This CDR3 contains 15 residues. CDR1 DFQATT and CDR2 SNEGSKA come from the germline V gene (reference sequence). Written as DNA, the CDR3 is TGCAGTGCTAGTGGGGTGCGGGGGGGACAAGAGACCCAGTACTTC. As protein: CSASGVRGGQETQYF.